The next 10 T cell receptor beta chains were all read from a single sample in a study of CD8+ T cells in alopecia areata. RNA extraction was followed by reverse transcription into cDNA, which acted as the sequencing template. Sequencing was performed with immunoSEQ multiplex PCR; in TCRdb, only in-frame clones are kept and a portion is missing. Among around 200,000 clones listed, roughly 50% were seen once. The treatment: oral pan-JAK inhibitor, 5-10 mg twice daily. Material: CD8+ T cells sorted from blood, obtained at week 24, from a patient treated with tofacitinib. The source of these receptors is a human donor with alopecia areata.

J is TRBJ2-7 and V is TRBV15, with 10 positions matching TRBD2. This CDR3 spans 16 amino acids. Germline assignment: CDR1 LNHNV and CDR2 YYDKDF (reference sequence). V lost 1 base to trimming and J lost 3 bases; unmatched junction nucleotides: 6. The CDR3 region has the DNA TGTGCCACCAGCAGAGGTCAGCGGGGGGGCCTCTACGAGCAGTACTTC. Protein sequence: CATSRGQRGGLYEQYF.

In its sample, this clone was seen a few times. The V gene is TRBV7-9, the J gene TRBJ2-6; tentatively, D is TRBD1 (6 bases). Per germline, CDR1 SEHNR and CDR2 FQNEAQ (reference sequence). The length of the CDR3 is 16 residues. V was clipped by 1 base and J by 1 base, with 8 bases between them. CDR3 amino acids: CASSLGTGSGANVLTF. The CDR3 DNA follows: TGTGCCAGCAGCTTAGGAACAGGGTCTGGGGCCAACGTCCTGACTTTC.

This clone was found a few times. The gene calls are TRBV30 and TRBJ2-1, with TRBD1 identical over 10 bases. The CDR3 contains 13 residues. Germline V gene data show CDR1 as GTSNPN and CDR2 as SVGIG (reference sequence). V was clipped by 8 bases and J by 7 bases; unmatched bases: 8. CDR3 nucleotides: TGTGCCGGCCAGACAGGGGGCCCAAATGAGCAGTTCTTC. Its protein product is CAGQTGGPNEQFF.

The chain recombines TRBV4-2 with TRBJ2-7; no clear D gene. The CDR3 consists of 12 residues. The ends were cut back, 1 base at V and 7 bases at J, with 8 bases in the middle. Germline lookup yields CDR1 LGHNA and CDR2 YNFKEQ. In DNA, the CDR3 is TGTGCCAGCAGCCAAGGAACCGGGGAGCAGTACTTC. As protein: CASSQGTGEQYF.

This chain connects TRBV14 to TRBJ1-4, with 7 bases fitting TRBD1. Germline V gives CDR1 SGHDN, CDR2 FVKESK. This CDR3 comprises 15 residues. V trimming: 4 bases; J trimming: 4 bases; junction bases outside the gene matches: 6. CDR3 DNA: TGTGCCAGCAGCCGCAGACAGGGATATAATGAAAAACTGTTTTTT. Translation gives CASSRRQGYNEKLFF. The full variable domain, with the rest looked up from reference TRBV14 and TRBJ1-4, is EAGVTQFPSHSVIEKGQTVTLRCDPISGHDNLYWYRRVMGKEIKFLLHFVKESKQDESGMPNNRFLAERTGGTYSTLKVQPAELEDSGVYFCASSRRQGYNEKLFFGSGTQLSVL.

The chain couples TRBV6-5 to TRBJ1-2; D unclear. From germline, CDR1 is MNHEY and CDR2 SVGAGI. CDR3 length: 16 residues. Trimming removed 3 bases from V and 6 bases from J, with 20 bases in between. The CDR3 bases are TGTGCCAGCAGTTATGCGATGGCGGGAACCCCAAATGGCTACACCTTC. It specifies CASSYAMAGTPNGYTF.

The rearrangement uses TRBV4-1 and TRBJ2-7; perhaps TRBD1 as D (5 bases). Per the germline V gene, CDR1 is MGHRA and CDR2 is YSYEKL. The length of the CDR3 is 14 residues. Trimming took off 2 bases at V and 4 bases at J, with 12 bases between the two ends. DNA for the CDR3: TGCGCCAGCAGCCAACATAGGGGCCGGTACGAGCAGTACTTC. Protein product: CASSQHRGRYEQYF.

V is TRBV5-6 and J is TRBJ2-5; TRBD1 or TRBD2 may be the D gene (5 bases each). The CDR3 covers 15 residues. Trimming pared 4 bases from V and 2 bases from J, leaving 15 bases between. CDR1 SGHDT and CDR2 YYEEEE come from the germline V gene. The CDR3 DNA reads TGTGCCAGCAGCCCTCCTCCGGGGCCTCAAGAGACCCAGTACTTC. Encoded protein: CASSPPPGPQETQYF.

This clone appeared a few times. The V gene is TRBV25-1, the J gene TRBJ2-2; D is possibly TRBD1 or TRBD2 (5 bases each). Trimming removed 6 bases from V and 3 bases from J, with 11 bases in between. The CDR3 extends over 14 amino acids. The germline CDR1 and CDR2 sequences are MGHDK and SYGVNS. Written as DNA, the CDR3 is TGTGCCAGCAGGGGGGATGGGGACACCGGGGAGCTGTTTTTT. This codes for CASRGDGDTGELFF.

The chain joins TRBV14 to TRBJ2-1; D is perhaps TRBD1 (6 bases). Trimming pared 3 bases from V and 8 bases from J, leaving 11 bases between. The germline V gene encodes CDR1 SGHDN and CDR2 FVKESK. CDR3 length equals 13 residues. In nucleotides, the CDR3 is TGTGCCAGCAGCCAGGGAAGGGGGTATGAGCAGTTCTTC. It encodes CASSQGRGYEQFF.